This passage covers 4 T cell receptor beta chains from one sample sequenced in a study of T cell repertoires in cytomegalovirus infection. MiXCR, applied by TCRdb to the reads, yields one record per CDR3 protein. The table has approximately 990,000 distinct CDR3 sequences, around 30% seen once; the top ten hold about 14%. Antigens of these TCRs are unknown. Sample: cultured CD8+ T cells from PBMCs, taken from culture after CMV antigen stimulation. The receptor set was obtained from a human donor in good health (CMV status not recorded). Some clones in this sample may be carry-over from other donors' samples.

This chain connects TRBV27 to TRBJ1-2; D is perhaps TRBD1 (5 bases). The CDR3 loop spans 13 amino acids. The ends were cut back, 2 bases at V and 6 bases at J, with 10 bases in the middle. The V gene's germline CDR1 is MNHEY and CDR2 SMNVEV (reference sequence). The CDR3 region has the DNA TGTGCCAGCAGTTTAGCCGCAGGGAATGGCTACACCTTC. It codes for CASSLAAGNGYTF.

The V call is TRBV12-3 or TRBV12-4, the J call TRBJ2-3; possible D gene TRBD1, 5 bases. Trimming cost V 8 bases and J 6 bases, with 15 bases left between them. The CDR3 totals 13 residues. The CDR3 region is CASGPRQSDTQYF. CDR3 sequence (DNA): TGTGCCAGCGGCCCTAGACAGTCCGATACGCAGTATTTT.

The CDR3 DNA sequence: TGTGTCAGCAGTTACGACCGGTCCTCCTCCTACGAGCAGTACGTC. Its translation: CVSSYDRSSSYEQYV. The rearrangement uses TRBV6-2 or TRBV6-3 and TRBJ2-7, with D unresolved. The CDR3 runs 15 residues. Looked up from germline, CDR1 is MNHEY and CDR2 is SVGEGT.

This chain joins TRBV27 and TRBJ1-5; D gene unclear. Trimming pared 5 bases from V and 5 bases from J, leaving 19 bases between. Germline-derived CDR1 and CDR2 are MNHEY and SMNVEV (reference sequence). The CDR3 loop spans 16 amino acids. The CDR3 region has the DNA TGTGCCAGCAGTCCCCTAGAAGGCGGGTACTATCAGCCCCAGCATTTT. It encodes CASSPLEGGYYQPQHF.